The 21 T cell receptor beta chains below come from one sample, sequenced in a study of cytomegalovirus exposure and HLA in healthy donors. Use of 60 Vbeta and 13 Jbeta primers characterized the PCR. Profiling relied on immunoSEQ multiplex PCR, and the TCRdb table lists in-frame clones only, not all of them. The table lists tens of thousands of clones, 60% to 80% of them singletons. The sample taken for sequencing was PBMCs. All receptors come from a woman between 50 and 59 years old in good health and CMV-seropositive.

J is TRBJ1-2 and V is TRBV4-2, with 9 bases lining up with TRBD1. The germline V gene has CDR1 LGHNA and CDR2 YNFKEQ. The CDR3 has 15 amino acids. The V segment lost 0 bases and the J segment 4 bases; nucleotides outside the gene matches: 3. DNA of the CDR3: TGTGCCAGCAGCCAAGATCTGGGACAGGGCTATGGCTACACCTTC. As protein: CASSQDLGQGYGYTF.

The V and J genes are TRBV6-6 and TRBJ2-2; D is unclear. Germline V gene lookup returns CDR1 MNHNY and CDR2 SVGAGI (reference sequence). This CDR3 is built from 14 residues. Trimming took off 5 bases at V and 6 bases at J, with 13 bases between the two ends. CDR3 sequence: CASSTLLTSGELFF. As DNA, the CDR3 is TGTGCCAGCAGTACCCTCCTAACGTCCGGGGAGCTGTTTTTT.

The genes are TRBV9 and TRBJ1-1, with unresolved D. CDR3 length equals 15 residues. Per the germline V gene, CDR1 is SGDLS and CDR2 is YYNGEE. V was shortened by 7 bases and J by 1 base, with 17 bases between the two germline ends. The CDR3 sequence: CASGGTDTPNTEAFF. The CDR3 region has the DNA TGTGCCAGCGGAGGAACAGACACCCCGAACACTGAAGCTTTCTTT.

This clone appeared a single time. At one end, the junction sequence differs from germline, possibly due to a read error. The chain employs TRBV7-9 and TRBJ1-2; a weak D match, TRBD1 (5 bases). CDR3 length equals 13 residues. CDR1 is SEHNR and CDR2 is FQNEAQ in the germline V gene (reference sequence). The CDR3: CSSRRGLNYGYTF. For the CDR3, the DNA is TGTTCCAGCAGACGGGGACTGAACTATGGCTACACCTTC.

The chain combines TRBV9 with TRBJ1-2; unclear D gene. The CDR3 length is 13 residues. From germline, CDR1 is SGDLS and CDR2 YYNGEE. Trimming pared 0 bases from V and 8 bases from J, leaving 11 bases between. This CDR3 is CASSVVEGSGYTF. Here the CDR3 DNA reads TGTGCCAGCAGCGTAGTTGAGGGTAGCGGCTACACCTTC.

CDR3 DNA: TGCGCCAGCAGCTCGGTCGGCGGGGGGAATCAGCCCCAGCATTTT. Its protein product is CASSSVGGGNQPQHF. This sequence joins TRBV5-1 and TRBJ1-5; D might be TRBD1 (5 bases). Germline V gene sequence: CDR1 SGHRS, CDR2 YFSETQ. This CDR3 is built from 15 residues. Trimming cost V 3 bases and J 4 bases, with 14 bases left between them.

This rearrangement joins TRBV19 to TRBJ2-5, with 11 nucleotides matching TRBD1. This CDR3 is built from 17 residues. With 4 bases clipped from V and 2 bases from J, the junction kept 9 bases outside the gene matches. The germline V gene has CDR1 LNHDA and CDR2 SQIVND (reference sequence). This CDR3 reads CASSTYRTGGWQETQYF. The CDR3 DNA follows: TGTGCCAGTAGTACTTACCGGACAGGGGGCTGGCAAGAGACCCAGTACTTC.

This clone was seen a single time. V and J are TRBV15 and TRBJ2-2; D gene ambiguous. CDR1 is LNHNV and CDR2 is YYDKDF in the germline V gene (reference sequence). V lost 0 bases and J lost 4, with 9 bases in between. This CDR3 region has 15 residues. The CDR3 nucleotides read TGTGCCACCAGCAGAGATCGGGTGGGCACCGGGGAGCTGTTTTTT. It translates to CATSRDRVGTGELFF.

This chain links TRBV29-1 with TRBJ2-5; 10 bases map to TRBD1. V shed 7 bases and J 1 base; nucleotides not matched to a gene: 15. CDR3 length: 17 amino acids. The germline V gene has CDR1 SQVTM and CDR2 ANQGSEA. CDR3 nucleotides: TGCAGCGCCGCTAGGGCGACAGGGGGCGATTTCCAAGAGACCCAGTACTTC. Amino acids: CSAARATGGDFQETQYF.

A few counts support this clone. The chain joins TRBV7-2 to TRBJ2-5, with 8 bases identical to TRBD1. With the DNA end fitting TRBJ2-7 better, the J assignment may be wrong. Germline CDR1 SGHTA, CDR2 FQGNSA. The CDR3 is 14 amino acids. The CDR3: CASSRGTGAYEQYF. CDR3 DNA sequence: TGTGCCAGCAGCCGAGGGACAGGAGCCTACGAGCAGTACTTC.

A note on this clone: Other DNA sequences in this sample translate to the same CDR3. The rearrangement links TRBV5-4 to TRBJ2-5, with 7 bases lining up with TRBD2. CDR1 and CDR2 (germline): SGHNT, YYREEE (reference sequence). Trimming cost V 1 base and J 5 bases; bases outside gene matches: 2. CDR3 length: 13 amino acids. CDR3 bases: TGTGCCAGCAGCTTGCGGGGAGGGGAGACCCAGTACTTC. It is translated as CASSLRGGETQYF.

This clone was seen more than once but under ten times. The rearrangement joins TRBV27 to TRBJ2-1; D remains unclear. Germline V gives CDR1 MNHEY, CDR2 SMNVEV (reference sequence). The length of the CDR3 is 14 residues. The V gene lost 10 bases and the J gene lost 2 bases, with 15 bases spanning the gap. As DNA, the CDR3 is TGTGCCACCCACGGAGCCACCCCCTACAATGAGCAGTTCTTC. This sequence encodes CATHGATPYNEQFF.

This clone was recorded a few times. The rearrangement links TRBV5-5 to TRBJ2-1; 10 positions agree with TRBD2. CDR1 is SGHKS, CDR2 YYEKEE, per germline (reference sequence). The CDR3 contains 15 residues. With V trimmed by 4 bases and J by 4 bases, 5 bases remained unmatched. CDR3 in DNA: TGTGCCAGCAGCGGCGGACTAGCGGTGTACAATGAGCAGTTCTTC. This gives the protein CASSGGLAVYNEQFF.

The CDR3 sequence: CASSSDRGGRAYTGELFF. The CDR3 bases are TGTGCCAGCAGCTCGGACCGAGGAGGAAGGGCCTACACCGGGGAGCTGTTTTTT. This chain uses TRBV7-9 with TRBJ2-2; D perhaps matches TRBD2 (5 bases). V lost 4 bases and J 3 bases, leaving 21 bases between the germline ends. This CDR3 has 18 amino acids. CDR1 and CDR2 (germline): SEHNR, FQNEAQ (reference sequence).

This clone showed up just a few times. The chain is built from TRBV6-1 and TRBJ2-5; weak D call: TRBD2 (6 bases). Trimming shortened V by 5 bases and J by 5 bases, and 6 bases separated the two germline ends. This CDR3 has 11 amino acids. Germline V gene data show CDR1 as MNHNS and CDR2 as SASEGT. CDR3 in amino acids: CASSLAETQYF. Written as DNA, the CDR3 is TGTGCCAGCAGTCTAGCGGAGACCCAGTACTTC.

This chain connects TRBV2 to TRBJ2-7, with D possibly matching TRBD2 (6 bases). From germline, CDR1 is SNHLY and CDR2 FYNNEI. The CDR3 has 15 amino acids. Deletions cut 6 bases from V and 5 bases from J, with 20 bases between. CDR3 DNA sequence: TGTGCCAGCAGCTCAGCGGGTTTAACGTTCCACGAGCAGTACTTC. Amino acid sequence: CASSSAGLTFHEQYF.

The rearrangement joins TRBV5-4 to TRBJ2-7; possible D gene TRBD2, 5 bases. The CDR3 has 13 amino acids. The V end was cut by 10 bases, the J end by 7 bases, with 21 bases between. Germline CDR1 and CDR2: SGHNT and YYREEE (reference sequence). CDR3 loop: CAGKLGESGEQYF. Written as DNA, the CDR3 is TGTGCCGGCAAGCTGGGAGAATCTGGGGAGCAGTACTTC.

In DNA form, the CDR3 reads TGTGCCAGCTCACCGGGACACGTACAAGAGACCCAGTACTTC. As protein: CASSPGHVQETQYF. V and J are TRBV18 and TRBJ2-5; TRBD1 is a possible D gene (6 bases). V dropped 3 bases and J dropped 2 bases, with 10 bases sitting between them. The CDR3 spans 14 residues. Germline CDR1 is KGHSH and CDR2 is LQKENI.

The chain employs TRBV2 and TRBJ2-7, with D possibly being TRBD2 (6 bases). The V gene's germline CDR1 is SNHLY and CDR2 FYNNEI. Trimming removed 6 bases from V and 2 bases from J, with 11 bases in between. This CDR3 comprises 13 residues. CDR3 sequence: CASRGGVPYEQYF. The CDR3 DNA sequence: TGTGCCAGCAGGGGGGGAGTCCCCTACGAGCAGTACTTC.

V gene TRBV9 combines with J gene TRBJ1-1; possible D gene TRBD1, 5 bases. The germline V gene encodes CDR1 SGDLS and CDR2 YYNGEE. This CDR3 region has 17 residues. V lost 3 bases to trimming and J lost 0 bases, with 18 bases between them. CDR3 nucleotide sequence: TGTGCCAGCAGCGCCGAGGCGGGGGAGGAGATGAACACTGAAGCTTTCTTT. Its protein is CASSAEAGEEMNTEAFF.

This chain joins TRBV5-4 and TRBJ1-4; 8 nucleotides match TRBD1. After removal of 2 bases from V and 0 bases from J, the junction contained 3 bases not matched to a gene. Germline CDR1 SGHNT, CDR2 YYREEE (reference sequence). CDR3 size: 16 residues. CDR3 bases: TGTGCCAGCAGCTTCGGACAGGGAGCAACTAATGAAAAACTGTTTTTT. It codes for CASSFGQGATNEKLFF.